The entry below gives a single TCR beta chain sequence along with its context. The antigen is unknown. Employing constant-segment primers, 5'RACE generated TCR alpha and TCR beta cDNA libraries bearing sample barcodes and UMIs. MiXCR was run by TCRdb on the 5' RACE reads, yielding one entry per CDR3 protein. The repertoire has around 190,000 distinct CDR3 sequences, about 18% of them found once; the top ten carry roughly 3.9%. The data were taken from a study of T-cell memory formation after mild COVID-19. Study as a whole: Largely, the TCR clusters proved donor specific. Findings and caveats of the study: Those CD4+ clones that contracted were mainly in CM and EM (CD8+ ones in EMRA). The study found balanced CD4/CD8 in clones contracting day 15 to 85 and a CD4+ lean in later expanders.

The V and J ends lost 9 bases and 6 bases respectively, with 14 bases between them. This CDR3 region has 13 residues. Germline V gene sequence: CDR1 KGHDR, CDR2 SFDVKD. The clonotype comes from a man younger than 30 who had mild COVID-19 (a few samples of this study predate the infection). Cell type and time point are not known. Sequenced input: PBMCs or a T cell subset sorted from them (not recorded which). The chain recombines TRBV24-1 with TRBJ1-5; a possible D gene is TRBD1 (6 bases). The CDR3 region is CATGGGGTQPQHF. CDR3 nucleotide sequence: TGTGCCACCGGGGGAGGGGGGACTCAGCCCCAGCATTTT.